This TCR beta chain was documented in a study of blood T cell repertoires in COVID-19. Overall study context: The study drew acute and convalescent COVID-19 samples from the United States, Italy and Spain. T cells, B-cell-depleted T cells, or PBMCs supplied cDNA or gDNA.

The CDR3 totals 14 residues. Germline V gene lookup returns CDR1 SGHRS and CDR2 YFSETQ. The V end was cut by 3 bases, the J end by 0 bases, with 7 bases between. Sequenced by immunoSEQ multiplex PCR; TCRdb stores in-frame clones only, minus some. The sample comprises more than 120,000 clones, approximately 81% of which are singletons, and 2.6% rests with the top ten. Sequenced: peripheral blood. The chain employs TRBV5-1 and TRBJ1-3; D is uncertain. This sequence originates from a human donor with acute or convalescent COVID-19. The donor label of this sample is uncertain. Written as DNA, the CDR3 is TGCGCCAGCAGCTCACCGGGCTCTGGAAACACCATATATTTT. It codes for CASSSPGSGNTIYF. Supplemented by reference TRBV5-1 and TRBJ1-3, the full variable domain reads KAGVTQTPRYLIKTRGQQVTLSCSPISGHRSVSWYQQTPGQGLQFLFEYFSETQRNKGNFPGRFSGRQFSNSRSEMNVSTLELGDSALYLCASSSPGSGNTIYFGEGSWLTVV.